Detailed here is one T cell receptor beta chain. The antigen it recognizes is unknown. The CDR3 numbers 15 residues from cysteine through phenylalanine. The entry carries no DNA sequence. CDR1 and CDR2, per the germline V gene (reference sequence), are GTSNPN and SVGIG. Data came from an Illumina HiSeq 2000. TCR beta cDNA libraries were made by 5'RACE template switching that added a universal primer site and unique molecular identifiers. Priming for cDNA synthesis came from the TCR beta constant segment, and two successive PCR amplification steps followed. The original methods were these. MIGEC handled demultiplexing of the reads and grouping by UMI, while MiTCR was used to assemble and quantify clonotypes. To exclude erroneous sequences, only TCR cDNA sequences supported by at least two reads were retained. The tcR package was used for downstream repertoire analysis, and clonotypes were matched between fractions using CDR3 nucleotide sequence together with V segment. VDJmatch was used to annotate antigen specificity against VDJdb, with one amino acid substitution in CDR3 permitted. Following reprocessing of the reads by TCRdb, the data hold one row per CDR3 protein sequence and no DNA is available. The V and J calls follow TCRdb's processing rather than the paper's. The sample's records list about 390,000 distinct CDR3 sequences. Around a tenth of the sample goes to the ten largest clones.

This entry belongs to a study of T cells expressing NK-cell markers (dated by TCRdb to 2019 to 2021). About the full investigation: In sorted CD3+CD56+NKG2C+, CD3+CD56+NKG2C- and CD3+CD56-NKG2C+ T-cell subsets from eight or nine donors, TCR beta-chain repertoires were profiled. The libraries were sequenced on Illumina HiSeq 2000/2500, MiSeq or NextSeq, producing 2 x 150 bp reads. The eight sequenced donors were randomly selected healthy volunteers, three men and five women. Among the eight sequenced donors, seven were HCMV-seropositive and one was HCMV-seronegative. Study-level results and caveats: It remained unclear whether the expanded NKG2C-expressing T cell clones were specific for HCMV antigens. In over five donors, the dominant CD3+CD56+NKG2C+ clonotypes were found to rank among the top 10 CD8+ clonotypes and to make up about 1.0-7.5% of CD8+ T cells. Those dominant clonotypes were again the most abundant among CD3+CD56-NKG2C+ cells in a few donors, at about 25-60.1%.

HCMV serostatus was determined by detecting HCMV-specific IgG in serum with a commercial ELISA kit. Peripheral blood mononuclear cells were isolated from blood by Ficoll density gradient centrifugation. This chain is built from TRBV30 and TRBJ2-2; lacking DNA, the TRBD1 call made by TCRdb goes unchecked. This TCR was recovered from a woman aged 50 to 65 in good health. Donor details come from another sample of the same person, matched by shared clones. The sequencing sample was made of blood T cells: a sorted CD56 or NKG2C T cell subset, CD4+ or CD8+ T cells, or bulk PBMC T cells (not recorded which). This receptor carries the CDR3 CACPGQGIKTGELFF.